A single sample is the source of the 14 T cell receptor beta chains below, sequenced in a study of OX40 agonist ivuxolimab in advanced cancers. The method behind the library was the immunoSEQ multiplex PCR assay. TCRdb retrieved this table from immuneACCESS and kept in-frame rearrangements only. Not all clones are present; in checked studies, unresolved V genes account for under half, and no reason is known for the remainder. This sample lists fewer than 55,000 clones; over 75% were detected once. Of the sample, nearly 0.7% is held by the ten largest clones. The sample here was CD4+ or CD8+ T cells sorted from blood, taken in a trial of the OX40 agonist ivuxolimab. Receptor source: an adult with an advanced solid tumor such as melanoma, head and neck, liver or kidney cancer.

V gene TRBV2 combines with J gene TRBJ2-3, with a tentative D call TRBD2 (5 bases). The germline CDR1 and CDR2 sequences are SNHLY and FYNNEI. The CDR3 totals 15 residues. The V end lost 3 bases, the J end lost 4 bases, and 14 bases lay between the germline ends. CDR3 amino acids: CASSDPSSDPDTQYF. CDR3 coding DNA: TGTGCCAGCAGTGACCCTAGCTCCGACCCAGATACGCAGTATTTT.

This chain uses TRBV9 with TRBJ2-3; 7 bases match TRBD2. V lost 0 bases, J lost 2 bases, and 6 bases stayed unmatched. From germline, CDR1 is SGDLS and CDR2 YYNGEE. This CDR3 comprises 16 residues. This CDR3 is CASSVAWRGSTDTQYF. The CDR3 nucleotides read TGTGCCAGCAGCGTAGCTTGGCGGGGGTCCACAGATACGCAGTATTTT. The full variable domain, its missing parts supplied by reference TRBV9 and TRBJ2-3, is DSGVTQTPKHLITATGQRVTLRCSPRSGDLSVYWYQQSLDQGLQFLIQYYNGEERAKGNILERFSAQQFPDLHSELNLSSLELGDSALYFCASSVAWRGSTDTQYFGPGTRLTVL.

The gene calls are TRBV11-2 and TRBJ2-1; 9 nucleotides line up with TRBD2. The germline V gene encodes CDR1 SGHAT and CDR2 FQNNGV. The CDR3 has 17 residues. V gave up 1 base and J gave up 0 bases; unmatched junction bases: 4. CDR3 in amino acids: CASSLGSGGFSYNEQFF. In nucleotides, the CDR3 is TGTGCCAGCAGCTTAGGTAGCGGGGGTTTCTCCTACAATGAGCAGTTCTTC.

The rearrangement links TRBV5-4 to TRBJ1-4, with D possibly being TRBD1 (5 bases). The germline CDR1 and CDR2 sequences are SGHNT and YYREEE (reference sequence). CDR3 size: 16 residues. V lost 3 bases and J 3 bases, leaving 15 bases between the germline ends. CDR3 DNA sequence: TGTGCCAGCAGCTCAGGAGAAAGGGGATCTAATGAAAAACTGTTTTTT. Its protein product is CASSSGERGSNEKLFF.

The chain carries TRBV11-2 and TRBJ2-5; D uncertain. V lost 0 bases and J 4 bases, leaving 6 bases between the germline ends. Germline CDR1 SGHAT, CDR2 FQNNGV. This CDR3 region has 13 residues. CDR3 nucleotides: TGTGCCAGCAGCTTAGAACATCGAGAGACCCAGTACTTC. Encoded protein: CASSLEHRETQYF.

The J gene is TRBJ1-2, the V gene TRBV5-4, with D possibly being TRBD1 (5 bases). Germline V lookup: CDR1 SGHNT, CDR2 YYREEE (reference sequence). With 4 bases removed from V and 0 bases from J, the gap between germline ends came to 10 bases. The CDR3 is 14 residues long. Here the CDR3 DNA reads TGTGCCAGCAGCCCCGCGACAGCTAACTATGGCTACACCTTC. Its translation is CASSPATANYGYTF.

This rearrangement joins TRBV2 to TRBJ2-7; 7 positions agree with TRBD1. The CDR3 is made up of 15 amino acids. V lost 2 bases and J lost 3; bases outside the gene matches: 7. Germline values: CDR1 SNHLY, CDR2 FYNNEI. CDR3 sequence: CASSEWSQGVYEQYF. The DNA for the CDR3 is TGTGCCAGCAGTGAATGGTCTCAGGGGGTCTACGAGCAGTACTTC.

The chain is built from TRBV5-1 and TRBJ2-7, with 9 bases aligning to TRBD2. CDR3 size: 19 residues. The germline CDR1 and CDR2 sequences are SGHRS and YFSETQ. Trimming took 0 bases from V and 5 from J; bases not matched to a gene: 18. The CDR3 DNA follows: TGCGCCAGCAGCTTGGTGGGACTAGCCTATGGCGCGACCCCCGACGAGCAGTACTTC. As protein: CASSLVGLAYGATPDEQYF.

The gene calls are TRBV5-1 and TRBJ2-1; no reliable D call. The CDR3 is 12 residues long. Between the trimmed V and J ends, which lost 0 bases and 6 bases, there was a span of 4 bases. Germline-derived CDR1 and CDR2 are SGHRS and YFSETQ. CDR3 amino acids: CASSLGGNEQFF. The CDR3 DNA follows: TGCGCCAGCAGCTTGGGCGGCAATGAGCAGTTCTTC.

V is TRBV19 and J is TRBJ2-7; 10 bases are a match to TRBD1. Germline CDR1 and CDR2: LNHDA and SQIVND (reference sequence). The CDR3 extends over 14 amino acids. Trimming took 5 bases from V and 5 from J; bases not matched to a gene: 6. For the CDR3, the DNA is TGTGCCAGTAGTGTGACAGGGGGCGAGAACGAGCAGTACTTC. Translating it yields CASSVTGGENEQYF.

This chain joins TRBV5-1 and TRBJ2-1; tentative D call: TRBD2 (6 bases). The ends were cut back, 4 bases at V and 7 bases at J, with 15 bases in the middle. In germline, CDR1 is SGHRS, CDR2 YFSETQ. This CDR3 is built from 14 residues. CDR3 bases: TGCGCCAGCAGCGGCGGGGCGGAGGGGAATGAGCAGTTCTTC. The encoded protein is CASSGGAEGNEQFF.

The gene calls are TRBV6-5 and TRBJ2-5; D possibly corresponds to TRBD2 (6 bases). The V and J ends lost 1 base and 5 bases respectively, with 11 bases between them. This CDR3 is 14 amino acids long. The germline CDR1 and CDR2 sequences are MNHEY and SVGAGI. CDR3 sequence (DNA): TGTGCCAGCAGTTACTTAGGAGGGGAGGAGACCCAGTACTTC. Residues: CASSYLGGEETQYF.

This clone occurred once. V usage is TRBV11-3 and J usage is TRBJ2-1; TRBD2 matches at 10 bases. The CDR3 consists of 15 residues. The V and J ends lost 5 bases and 4 bases, in that order; junction bases with no gene match: 5. Germline V gives CDR1 SGHNT, CDR2 YENEEA. DNA for the CDR3: TGTGCCAGCAGCCCCCGACTAGCGGGTTACAATGAGCAGTTCTTC. This encodes CASSPRLAGYNEQFF.

The V gene is TRBV5-1, the J gene TRBJ2-7, with D unresolved. The CDR3 sequence is 13 residues long. The ends were cut back, 0 bases at V and 1 base at J, with 5 bases in the middle. CDR1 SGHRS and CDR2 YFSETQ come from the germline V gene. The CDR3 coding sequence is TGCGCCAGCAGCTTGGACAGATCCTACGAGCAGTACTTC. This translates into CASSLDRSYEQYF.